This T cell receptor beta chain was recorded in a study of blood T cell repertoires in COVID-19. Germline CDR1 and CDR2: KGHSH and LQKENI. The CDR3 extends over 14 amino acids. V was shortened by 2 bases and J by 8 bases, with 15 bases between the two germline ends. Using immunoSEQ multiplex PCR, the repertoire was profiled, and TCRdb retains in-frame clones only, with some absent. The sample records roughly 140,000 clones, approximately 90% being singletons. Input material: peripheral blood. V gene TRBV18 combines with J gene TRBJ1-1; D remains ambiguous. The sequence derives from a human donor in a cohort sampled during active COVID-19. DNA for the CDR3: TGTGCCAGCTCACCAGTAGACGGTTGGGCAGAAGCTTTCTTT. It is translated as CASSPVDGWAEAFF.